The TCR beta chain described here comes from a study of CXCR3 chemokines and chemotherapy response in bladder cancer. Using its own MiXCR run on the PCR reads, TCRdb lists one record per CDR3 protein. The table records fewer than 5,500 distinct CDR3 sequences, 14% of them present only once. Germline-derived CDR1 and CDR2 are SEHNR and FQNEAQ (reference sequence). CDR3 length: 14 residues. The V gene lost 2 bases and the J gene lost 2 bases, with 8 bases spanning the gap. This clonotype rates as medium-sized. The chain links TRBV7-9 to TRBJ2-3, with D hard to call. This receptor was taken from a human donor with bladder cancer that responded to neoadjuvant chemotherapy. The sample was taken from a patient whose treatment included neoadjuvant chemotherapy. The CDR3 bases are TGTGCCAGCAGCTTACTGGTTTCCACAGATACGCAGTATTTT. It encodes CASSLLVSTDTQYF.